This T cell receptor beta chain is from a study of blood T cell repertoires in COVID-19. Study context: COVID-19 samples, acute and convalescent, were from the United States, Italy and Spain.

Profiled with immunoSEQ multiplex PCR; TCRdb holds only in-frame clones, not every one. The sample has a few hundred thousand clones, about 83% seen once. The CDR3 extends over 15 amino acids. Deletions cut 3 bases from V and 3 bases from J, with 12 bases between. The germline CDR1 and CDR2 sequences are SGHRS and YFSETQ. The receptor was isolated from a woman in her 30s with COVID-19, enrolled during active disease. This rearrangement joins TRBV5-1 to TRBJ2-2; tentatively, D is TRBD1 (6 bases). Sequenced: peripheral blood. CDR3 DNA: TGCGCCAGCAGCTCTCCGGGACAATACACCGGGGAGCTGTTTTTT. It encodes CASSSPGQYTGELFF.